This T cell receptor (beta chain) was captured by sequencing in a study of T cells in Graves' hyperthyroidism and ophthalmopathy. Study-wide context: Peripheral blood sampling occurred at initial diagnosis, before any treatment.

There were TCR beta CDR3 regions amplified from RNA transcripts. A set of HTBI primers served as the primers for a first-round RT-PCR of the TCR CDR3. TCRdb independently ran MiXCR on the multiplex PCR reads; one entry per CDR3 protein. Of some 440,000 distinct CDR3 sequences detected, approximately 14% appear once; the ten largest clones hold approximately 7.5%. This clonotype was seen at least ten times. The sample comprised blood. This sequence was found in a woman aged 18-29 years with Graves' hyperthyroidism.

The CDR3 DNA is TGTGCTAGTGGTTTGGGACAGACCTCCTACGAGCAGTACTTC. Its protein is CASGLGQTSYEQYF. This chain uses TRBV12-5 with TRBJ2-7; a possible D gene is TRBD1 (5 bases). Trimming removed 1 base from V and 0 bases from J, with 7 bases in between. CDR1 is LGHNT and CDR2 is FRNRAP in the germline V gene. The CDR3 has 14 amino acids.